Below, 29 T cell receptor beta chains from the same sample are listed, as sequenced in a study of shared clonotypes between healthy human individuals. Clones were read by immunoSEQ multiplex PCR, and TCRdb kept only the in-frame ones, dropping some. The sample contains about 2.2 million clones, 80% to 95% of which appear only once. CD8 cells regarded as naive lacked CD45RO, were positively chosen for CCR7, and omitted terminally differentiated effector memory CD45RA+ cells. The sequencing sample was made of naive CD8+ T cells from PBMCs. The source of these receptors is a man younger than 30 in good health. Some clones in this sample may be carry-over from other donors' samples.

J is TRBJ1-2 and V is TRBV10-3, with 7 bases identical to TRBD1. J gave up 2 bases and V 4 bases, and 10 bases lay outside the gene matches. This CDR3 contains 16 residues. Germline CDR1 ENHRY, CDR2 SYGVKD. This CDR3 is CAISASLQGINYGYTF. CDR3 coding DNA: TGTGCCATCAGTGCCTCCTTACAGGGGATCAACTATGGCTACACCTTC.

The chain joins TRBV27 to TRBJ1-1, with 11 bases aligning to TRBD1. The junction had 11 bases not matched to a gene; V was cut back by 5 bases and J by 9 bases. Germline lookup yields CDR1 MNHEY and CDR2 SMNVEV (reference sequence). This CDR3 has 15 residues. The CDR3 sequence is CASSTEGQGDLKAFF. The CDR3 coding sequence is TGTGCCAGCAGTACTGAGGGACAGGGGGACCTTAAAGCTTTCTTT.

This chain uses TRBV27 with TRBJ2-1, with a possible D match to TRBD2 (6 bases). The V and J ends lost 1 base and 2 bases respectively, with 12 bases between them. Germline-derived CDR1 and CDR2 are MNHEY and SMNVEV (reference sequence). The CDR3 spans 16 residues. The CDR3 region has the DNA TGTGCCAGCAGTTTATTTGCGGGAAATGCCTACAATGAGCAGTTCTTC. Translated, it gives CASSLFAGNAYNEQFF.

This clone showed up just once. This chain uses TRBV27 with TRBJ1-2; weak D call: TRBD1 (5 bases). Germline V gives CDR1 MNHEY, CDR2 SMNVEV (reference sequence). This CDR3 region has 13 residues. With 2 bases removed from V and 8 bases from J, the gap between germline ends came to 12 bases. CDR3 DNA: TGTGCCAGCAGTTTAGCAGGGAAGGGCGGCTACACCTTC. Residues: CASSLAGKGGYTF.

The chain links TRBV7-9 to TRBJ2-2; D call uncertain. The CDR3 spans 15 residues. Germline values: CDR1 SEHNR, CDR2 FQNEAQ (reference sequence). V lost 1 base, J lost 0 bases, and 6 bases lay in between. This CDR3 is CASSLVAPNTGELFF. In DNA form, the CDR3 reads TGTGCCAGCAGCTTAGTGGCTCCGAACACCGGGGAGCTGTTTTTT. The complete variable domain, with remaining parts taken from reference TRBV7-9 and TRBJ2-2, reads DTGVSQNPRHKITKRGQNVTFRCDPISEHNRLYWYRQTLGQGPEFLTYFQNEAQLEKSRLLSDRFSAERPKGSFSTLEIQRTEQGDSAMYLCASSLVAPNTGELFFGEGSRLTVL.

V and J are TRBV5-1 and TRBJ1-1, with TRBD1 identical over 8 bases. CDR3 size: 14 residues. Trimming cost V 3 bases and J 2 bases; bases outside gene matches: 3. CDR1 and CDR2 (germline): SGHRS, YFSETQ. The CDR3 region is CASSWGQDNTEAFF. Here the CDR3 DNA reads TGCGCCAGCAGCTGGGGACAGGATAACACTGAAGCTTTCTTT.

The genes are TRBV7-3 and TRBJ2-1; tentatively, D is TRBD1 (5 bases). V lost 5 bases and J 0 bases, leaving 14 bases between the germline ends. The germline CDR1 and CDR2 sequences are SGHTA and FQGTGA. The CDR3 runs 16 residues. DNA for the CDR3: TGTGCCAGCAGCGAATCCCGACAGAGCTCCTACAATGAGCAGTTCTTC. It translates to CASSESRQSSYNEQFF.

The V and J genes are TRBV7-9 and TRBJ2-1; 7 nucleotides align to TRBD1. The germline CDR1 and CDR2 sequences are SEHNR and FQNEAQ (reference sequence). V gave up 5 bases and J gave up 3 bases; unmatched junction bases: 4. The CDR3 runs 14 residues. The CDR3 loop is CASSRQGFYNEQFF. As DNA, the CDR3 is TGTGCCAGCAGCCGACAGGGTTTCTACAATGAGCAGTTCTTC. The variable domain in full, completed from reference TRBV7-9 and TRBJ2-1, reads DTGVSQNPRHKITKRGQNVTFRCDPISEHNRLYWYRQTLGQGPEFLTYFQNEAQLEKSRLLSDRFSAERPKGSFSTLEIQRTEQGDSAMYLCASSRQGFYNEQFFGPGTRLTVL.

The chain uses TRBV7-9 and TRBJ2-1; TRBD1 matches 9 bases. Germline V gene sequence: CDR1 SEHNR, CDR2 FQNEAQ (reference sequence). The CDR3 covers 16 residues. After removal of 2 bases from V and 4 bases from J, the junction contained 6 bases not matched to a gene. CDR3 loop: CASSLRGQGNYNEQFF. CDR3 sequence (DNA): TGTGCCAGCAGCTTAAGGGGACAGGGTAATTACAATGAGCAGTTCTTC.

For this clone: The sample holds other DNA sequences that translate to the same CDR3. The chain carries TRBV11-3 and TRBJ1-1; D call uncertain. The CDR3 sequence is 13 residues long. Trimming stripped 4 bases from V and 1 base from J, with 7 bases between. Per the germline V gene, CDR1 is SGHNT and CDR2 is YENEEA. Written as DNA, the CDR3 is TGTGCCAGCAGCTCCGATAGGAACACTGAAGCTTTCTTT. This translates into CASSSDRNTEAFF.

V is TRBV7-7 and J is TRBJ2-1, with TRBD2 identical over 13 bases. Germline lookup yields CDR1 SSHAT and CDR2 FNYEAQ (reference sequence). V trimming: 5 bases; J trimming: 9 bases; junction bases outside the gene matches: 13. The CDR3 length is 17 residues. Here the CDR3 DNA reads TGTGCCAGCAGCCCCATCGGACTAGCGGGAGTAGGGGGTGAGCAGTTCTTC. It encodes CASSPIGLAGVGGEQFF.

The rearrangement links TRBV28 to TRBJ2-2; TRBD2 matches at 7 bases. Germline V CDR1 and CDR2: MDHEN, SYDVKM. V was pared by 5 bases and J by 4 bases, with 7 bases of the junction left unmatched. CDR3 size: 15 residues. The CDR3 region has the DNA TGTGCCAGCAGTGCCCCGGGGGAGGGCACCGGGGAGCTGTTTTTT. It translates to CASSAPGEGTGELFF.

The rearrangement links TRBV11-2 to TRBJ2-5; a possible D gene is TRBD1 (5 bases). This CDR3 has 15 amino acids. V was shortened by 4 bases and J by 2 bases, with 14 bases between the two germline ends. Per the germline V gene, CDR1 is SGHAT and CDR2 is FQNNGV. The CDR3 loop is CASSSGHGRQETQYF. The CDR3 region has the DNA TGTGCCAGCAGCTCCGGACATGGTCGGCAAGAGACCCAGTACTTC.

On this clone: Within the sample, other DNA sequences also encode this same CDR3. The chain is built from TRBV19 and TRBJ1-5; D remains ambiguous. This CDR3 has 15 amino acids. With 0 bases removed from V and 1 base from J, the gap between germline ends came to 7 bases. Germline V gives CDR1 LNHDA, CDR2 SQIVND (reference sequence). The DNA for the CDR3 is TGTGCCAGTAGTATAGATCTCGACAGCAATCAGCCCCAGCATTTT. Translated, it gives CASSIDLDSNQPQHF. Filled out from reference TRBV19 and TRBJ1-5, the complete variable domain reads DGGITQSPKYLFRKEGQNVTLSCEQNLNHDAMYWYRQDPGQGLRLIYYSQIVNDFQKGDIAEGYSVSREKKESFPLTVTSAQKNPTAFYLCASSIDLDSNQPQHFGDGTRLSIL.

The chain's CDR3 is CASSLGFGDNEKLFF. CDR3 bases: TGCGCCAGCAGCTTGGGTTTCGGAGATAATGAAAAACTGTTTTTT. V usage is TRBV5-1 and J usage is TRBJ1-4; D remains unclear. V was cut by 0 bases and J by 4 bases, with 10 bases left in between. The CDR3 consists of 15 residues. CDR1 is SGHRS, CDR2 YFSETQ, per germline.

This clone occurred once. The chain combines TRBV6-5 with TRBJ1-5, with D hard to call. Trimming removed 6 bases from V and 8 bases from J, with 8 bases in between. CDR1 MNHEY and CDR2 SVGAGI come from the germline V gene. The CDR3 runs 11 residues. The CDR3 DNA reads TGTGCCAGCAGAGGGCTGGAGCCCCAGCATTTT. This gives the protein CASRGLEPQHF.

The chain combines TRBV27 with TRBJ2-5; D is perhaps TRBD1 (6 bases). The CDR3 spans 18 residues. Germline V gene sequence: CDR1 MNHEY, CDR2 SMNVEV (reference sequence). Trimming removed 6 bases from V and 5 bases from J, with 28 bases in between. CDR3 nucleotide sequence: TGTGCCAGCAGCGTTTTGCCCCTTACAGGGCTGTGGAAGGAGACCCAGTACTTC. This gives the protein CASSVLPLTGLWKETQYF.

The V and J genes are TRBV30 and TRBJ2-3, with TRBD2 identical over 11 bases. The trim removed 3 bases at V and 5 bases at J, leaving 4 bases unmatched. CDR1 and CDR2 (germline): GTSNPN, SVGIG (reference sequence). The CDR3 extends over 14 amino acids. CDR3 sequence: CAWRLAGVGDTQYF. In DNA, the CDR3 is TGTGCCTGGAGACTAGCGGGAGTGGGAGATACGCAGTATTTT. The variable domain in full, completed from reference TRBV30 and TRBJ2-3, reads SQTIHQWPATLVQPVGSPLSLECTVEGTSNPNLYWYRQAAGRGLQLLFYSVGIGQISSEVPQNLSASRPQDRQFILSSKKLLLSDSGFYLCAWRLAGVGDTQYFGPGTRLTVL.

This clone is a singleton in its sample. The genes are TRBV27 and TRBJ2-1, with D tentatively TRBD2 (6 bases). The CDR3 consists of 13 residues. Germline assignment: CDR1 MNHEY and CDR2 SMNVEV (reference sequence). The V end lost 8 bases, the J end lost 2 bases, and 10 bases lay between the germline ends. The CDR3 nucleotides are TGTGCCAGCCGGGACTCAACCTACAATGAGCAGTTCTTC. Protein product: CASRDSTYNEQFF.

A single count supports this clone. The identical CDR3 is also encoded by other nucleotide sequences in the sample. The chain is built from TRBV27 and TRBJ1-1; D unresolved. The CDR3 totals 14 residues. Germline V CDR1 and CDR2: MNHEY, SMNVEV (reference sequence). Trimming pared 2 bases from V and 1 base from J, leaving 8 bases between. The CDR3: CASSLLLGNTEAFF. CDR3 DNA: TGTGCCAGCAGTTTACTCTTAGGGAACACTGAAGCTTTCTTT.

The J gene is TRBJ2-3, the V gene TRBV5-8; 10 bases map to TRBD1. V gave up 10 bases and J gave up 2 bases; unmatched junction bases: 13. Per the germline V gene, CDR1 is SGHTS and CDR2 is YDEGEE. The CDR3 runs to 16 residues. CDR3 nucleotide sequence: TGTGCCTCAATCGGGACAGGGGATACCTACACAGATACGCAGTATTTT. Its protein is CASIGTGDTYTDTQYF. The full variable domain, its missing parts supplied by reference TRBV5-8 and TRBJ2-3, is EAGVTQSPTHLIKTRGQQATLRCSPISGHTSVYWYQQALGLGLQFLLWYDEGEERNRGNFPPRFSGRQFPNYSSELNVNALELEDSALYLCASIGTGDTYTDTQYFGPGTRLTVL.

The chain employs TRBV11-2 and TRBJ1-3; maybe TRBD1 (5 bases). Per germline, CDR1 SGHAT and CDR2 FQNNGV. This CDR3 has 16 residues. The V end lost 4 bases, the J end lost 1 base, and 14 bases lay between the germline ends. The chain's CDR3 is CASSSGGWLSGNTIYF. The CDR3 DNA sequence: TGTGCCAGCAGCTCTGGGGGGTGGCTATCTGGAAACACCATATATTTT.

The gene calls are TRBV9 and TRBJ1-3; a possible D gene is TRBD1 (5 bases). V gave up 0 bases and J gave up 8 bases, with 12 bases separating them. The CDR3 extends over 14 amino acids. CDR1 is SGDLS and CDR2 is YYNGEE in the germline V gene. Written as DNA, the CDR3 is TGTGCCAGCAGCGTAGAGGGGCTCCTGGACACCATATATTTT. As protein: CASSVEGLLDTIYF.

The chain joins TRBV7-9 to TRBJ1-4, with D unclear. Per germline, CDR1 SEHNR and CDR2 FQNEAQ (reference sequence). Trimming cost V 1 base and J 0 bases, with 9 bases left between them. The CDR3 contains 16 residues. The CDR3 DNA sequence: TGTGCCAGCAGCTTAGATACCGATCCAACTAATGAAAAACTGTTTTTT. This sequence encodes CASSLDTDPTNEKLFF. Complete variable domain (other parts from reference TRBV7-9 and TRBJ1-4): DTGVSQNPRHKITKRGQNVTFRCDPISEHNRLYWYRQTLGQGPEFLTYFQNEAQLEKSRLLSDRFSAERPKGSFSTLEIQRTEQGDSAMYLCASSLDTDPTNEKLFFGSGTQLSVL.

This clone was counted a single time. V gene TRBV19 combines with J gene TRBJ1-1, with TRBD1 as a possible D gene (6 bases). Per germline, CDR1 LNHDA and CDR2 SQIVND (reference sequence). The CDR3 is made up of 16 amino acids. Trimming took off 0 bases at V and 3 bases at J, with 14 bases between the two ends. In DNA form, the CDR3 reads TGTGCCAGTAGTATAGATGAGGGGGGTAGGGACACTGAAGCTTTCTTT. Protein sequence: CASSIDEGGRDTEAFF.

For this clone: In the same sample, other DNA sequences code for this CDR3. This chain joins TRBV5-6 and TRBJ1-1; D is unresolved. There are 12 residues in the CDR3. The germline V gene encodes CDR1 SGHDT and CDR2 YYEEEE. V gave up 4 bases and J gave up 3 bases, with 7 bases separating them. The CDR3 coding sequence is TGTGCCAGCAGCCTTGGATACACTGAAGCTTTCTTT. It encodes CASSLGYTEAFF. Combining the CDR3 with reference TRBV5-6 and TRBJ1-1 gives the whole variable domain DAGVTQSPTHLIKTRGQQVTLRCSPKSGHDTVSWYQQALGQGPQFIFQYYEEEERQRGNFPDRFSGHQFPNYSSELNVNALLLGDSALYLCASSLGYTEAFFGQGTRLTVV.

The chain couples TRBV19 to TRBJ2-1; D gene unclear. The V gene lost 7 bases and the J gene lost 8 bases, with 9 bases spanning the gap. CDR1 and CDR2 (germline): LNHDA, SQIVND (reference sequence). The CDR3 sequence is 11 residues long. The CDR3 DNA reads as TGTGCCAGTATTTATGGAGATGAGCAGTTCTTC. Encoded protein: CASIYGDEQFF.

In its sample, this clone was seen once. V and J are TRBV5-1 and TRBJ1-1; D ambiguous. The CDR3 consists of 13 residues. Trimming took off 2 bases at V and 6 bases at J, with 11 bases between the two ends. Per the germline V gene, CDR1 is SGHRS and CDR2 is YFSETQ. CDR3 loop: CASSLNGFSEAFF. CDR3 DNA sequence: TGCGCCAGCAGCTTAAATGGGTTCTCTGAAGCTTTCTTT.

The chain carries TRBV19 and TRBJ1-1; D unclear. Trimming removed 3 bases from V and 0 bases from J, with 11 bases in between. CDR3 length: 15 residues. CDR1 is LNHDA and CDR2 is SQIVND in the germline V gene (reference sequence). The CDR3 bases are TGTGCCAGTAGTATCTGGGTTAGTATGAACACTGAAGCTTTCTTT. Translated, it gives CASSIWVSMNTEAFF.